The 14 T cell receptor beta chains given below trace back to one sample, sequenced in a study of shared clonotypes between healthy human individuals. The assay was immunoSEQ multiplex PCR, and TCRdb's table has in-frame clones only and misses some. The sample lists about half a million clones; around 79% were seen once. Sequencing was performed on PBMCs. These TCRs come from a woman aged 40 to 49 in good health. Some clones in this sample may be carry-over from other donors' samples.

The rearrangement joins TRBV15 to TRBJ2-3; the D gene is possibly TRBD2 (6 bases). V was clipped by 3 bases and J by 3 bases, with 10 bases between them. This CDR3 region has 14 residues. Per germline, CDR1 LNHNV and CDR2 YYDKDF (reference sequence). CDR3 region: CATSSGSFTDTQYF. The CDR3 DNA sequence: TGTGCCACCAGCAGCGGGAGTTTTACAGATACGCAGTATTTT.

This clone was detected ten times or more. Other nucleotide sequences in the sample specify the same CDR3. The rearrangement uses TRBV28 and TRBJ1-1; 8 positions match TRBD1. The CDR3 sequence is 15 residues long. Germline assignment: CDR1 MDHEN and CDR2 SYDVKM. V was clipped by 3 bases and J by 0 bases; unmatched bases: 3. CDR3 DNA sequence: TGTGCCAGCAGTTTCAGGACAGGGTTGAACACTGAAGCTTTCTTT. Translating gives CASSFRTGLNTEAFF.

The V gene is TRBV5-1, the J gene TRBJ2-7; 8 positions agree with TRBD2. The ends lost 6 bases at V and 5 bases at J; junction bases unmatched: 10. The CDR3 is 14 amino acids. Germline lookup yields CDR1 SGHRS and CDR2 YFSETQ. For the CDR3, the DNA is TGCGCCAGCACCCGGGAGGGGGGGCCGAACGAGCAGTACTTC. It translates to CASTREGGPNEQYF.

This clone has a single count. This chain links TRBV11-1 with TRBJ1-5, with D possibly TRBD1 on 5 matching bases. This CDR3 is built from 12 residues. The germline V gene has CDR1 SGHAT and CDR2 FQDESV (reference sequence). The V and J ends lost 5 bases and 7 bases respectively, with 9 bases between them. The CDR3 loop reads CASSHQGQPQHF. The CDR3 bases are TGTGCCAGCAGCCACCAGGGCCAGCCCCAGCATTTT.

CDR3 loop: CASSNRDRGLSGEAFF. CDR3 nucleotide sequence: TGTGCCAGCAGTAACCGGGACAGGGGATTATCGGGCGAAGCTTTCTTT. The chain joins TRBV2 to TRBJ1-1; 10 nucleotides align to TRBD1. The CDR3 length is 16 residues. Unmatched junction bases numbered 14, after V lost 5 bases and J lost 8 bases. Germline CDR1 reads SNHLY; CDR2 reads FYNNEI.

The V call is TRBV6-6, the J call TRBJ2-7; D unresolved. Germline V gene lookup returns CDR1 MNHNY and CDR2 SVGAGI (reference sequence). V was pared by 8 bases and J by 2 bases, with 13 bases between. The CDR3 spans 13 residues. This chain's CDR3 is CASGITETYEQYF. The CDR3 DNA reads as TGTGCCAGCGGAATCACTGAAACCTACGAGCAGTACTTC.

This clone occurred a few times. V gene TRBV30 combines with J gene TRBJ2-7; perhaps TRBD2 as D (6 bases). The CDR3 is made up of 13 amino acids. Trimming removed 6 bases from V and 4 bases from J, with 16 bases in between. Germline assignment: CDR1 GTSNPN and CDR2 SVGIG (reference sequence). The CDR3 sequence is CACGGGTVYEQYF. The CDR3 nucleotides are TGTGCCTGTGGCGGCGGGACGGTGTACGAGCAGTACTTC.

This chain joins TRBV18 and TRBJ2-7; TRBD2 agrees at 10 bases. The trim removed 3 bases at V and 7 bases at J, leaving 9 bases unmatched. The CDR3 is 15 amino acids. CDR1 is KGHSH, CDR2 LQKENI, per germline. In DNA, the CDR3 is TGTGCCAGCTCACCCGACCGAAAGCGGGAGGGAGAGCAGTACTTC. Its protein product is CASSPDRKREGEQYF.

The chain joins TRBV30 to TRBJ2-3; tentative D call: TRBD1 (5 bases). Trimming left V 6 bases short and J 2 bases short, with 21 bases between. The CDR3 covers 16 residues. The V gene's germline CDR1 is GTSNPN and CDR2 SVGIG (reference sequence). In DNA form, the CDR3 reads TGTGCCTGTCAGCCCGGTCGGGCAGGGAACACAGATACGCAGTATTTT. Protein product: CACQPGRAGNTDTQYF.

There are a few counts of this clone. V gene TRBV5-1 combines with J gene TRBJ2-5; 9 bases are shared with TRBD2. This CDR3 has 17 amino acids. Germline V gene sequence: CDR1 SGHRS, CDR2 YFSETQ. The V gene end was trimmed by 2 bases and the J gene end by 0 bases; junction bases not matched to a gene: 8. CDR3 loop: CASSFGAGGHYQETQYF. The DNA for the CDR3 is TGCGCCAGCAGCTTTGGAGCGGGAGGACACTACCAAGAGACCCAGTACTTC.

V is TRBV7-9 and J is TRBJ2-7, with 7 bases identical to TRBD1. The CDR3 is 13 amino acids. From germline, CDR1 is SEHNR and CDR2 FQNEAQ (reference sequence). The ends lost 0 bases at V and 7 bases at J; junction bases unmatched: 3. CDR3 amino acids: CASSLAGGWEQYF. The DNA of the CDR3 is TGTGCCAGCAGCTTAGCAGGGGGCTGGGAGCAGTACTTC. Using reference TRBV7-9 and TRBJ2-7 for the parts outside the CDR3, the full variable domain is DTGVSQNPRHKITKRGQNVTFRCDPISEHNRLYWYRQTLGQGPEFLTYFQNEAQLEKSRLLSDRFSAERPKGSFSTLEIQRTEQGDSAMYLCASSLAGGWEQYFGPGTRLTVT.

The chain joins TRBV5-6 to TRBJ2-7; D is undetermined. Trimming left V 0 bases short and J 4 bases short, with 14 bases between. Germline values: CDR1 SGHDT, CDR2 YYEEEE. The CDR3 sequence is 15 residues long. The CDR3: CASSLGRQIGYEQYF. The CDR3 nucleotides read TGTGCCAGCAGCTTGGGGCGGCAAATTGGGTACGAGCAGTACTTC.

The DNA for the CDR3 is TGCGCCAGCAGAGTCGCCCCAATGGAAGCTGAGCAGTTCTTC. Protein sequence: CASRVAPMEAEQFF. This rearrangement joins TRBV5-1 to TRBJ2-1; D is unclear. This CDR3 region has 14 residues. Trimming removed 5 bases from V and 9 bases from J, with 18 bases in between. The germline CDR1 and CDR2 sequences are SGHRS and YFSETQ.

This clone was recorded a few times. DNA of the CDR3: TGTGCCAGCAGTTTCTCGCAGGGGGAAAAACTGTTTTTT. Its translation: CASSFSQGEKLFF. J is TRBJ1-4 and V is TRBV27, with a weak D call TRBD1 (6 bases). The V end was cut by 3 bases, the J end by 8 bases, with 10 bases between. CDR1 and CDR2 (germline): MNHEY, SMNVEV (reference sequence). The CDR3 covers 13 residues.